The 19 T cell receptor beta chains presented below share a single source sample, sequenced in a study of T-cell reconstitution after alpha-beta-depleted transplantation in children (dated by TCRdb to 2016 to 2018). Library construction relied on PCR. The data were produced on an Illumina HiSeq 2500. To normalize quantification of the TCRbeta repertoire, the TCR libraries were built with molecular barcoding that relied on unique molecular identifiers. Starting from the raw public reads, TCRdb applied fastp trimming at Q25, assembled clones with MiXCR and retained in-frame beta chains. Identical CDR3 proteins give one entry, which carries the most common genes and DNA. The sample table lists some 200,000 distinct CDR3 sequences, 6.3% of them with a count of one. Roughly 4.7% of the sample is in the top ten clones. In the paper's terms, the treatment or condition label means: allogeneic hematopoietic cell transplantation with graft depleted of TCRalphabeta T cells and CD19 B cells.

The sample was PBMCs, taken before TCRalphabeta/CD19-depleted stem cell transplant. These TCRs come from a girl under three years old with combined immunodeficiency, due to receive a stem cell transplant.

This clonotype was detected a few times. J is TRBJ1-2 and V is TRBV28, with TRBD1 identical over 8 bases. The CDR3 totals 14 residues. V shed 5 bases and J 3 bases; nucleotides not matched to a gene: 5. Germline CDR1 is MDHEN and CDR2 is SYDVKM. Here the CDR3 reads CASSPRQGYYGYTF. The CDR3 DNA reads TGTGCCAGCAGTCCCCGACAGGGGTACTATGGCTACACCTTC.

This clonotype was found many times. This chain links TRBV7-6 with TRBJ2-1, with D unresolved. Germline V gene data show CDR1 as SGHVS and CDR2 as FNYEAQ. The V end was cut by 3 bases, the J end by 8 bases, with 8 bases between. This CDR3 has 12 residues. CDR3 coding DNA: TGTGCCAGCAGCTTTGGGTCCCATGAGCAGTTCTTC. Its protein product is CASSFGSHEQFF.

There are many counts of this clonotype. The rearrangement uses TRBV20-1 and TRBJ1-1, with D unresolved. The ends were cut back, 1 base at V and 1 base at J, with 7 bases in the middle. This CDR3 is built from 13 residues. Per the germline V gene, CDR1 is DFQATT and CDR2 is SNEGSKA (reference sequence). The CDR3 DNA reads TGCAGTGCTAGAGTGATGGGGAACACTGAAGCTTTCTTT. Protein: CSARVMGNTEAFF.

This clonotype came up many times. This rearrangement joins TRBV10-3 to TRBJ1-5, with D hard to call. V dropped 2 bases and J dropped 2 bases, with 7 bases sitting between them. Germline V gene data show CDR1 as ENHRY and CDR2 as SYGVKD. The CDR3 spans 14 residues. CDR3 region: CAISEGRGNQPQHF. The CDR3 DNA reads TGTGCCATCAGTGAGGGACGCGGCAATCAGCCCCAGCATTTT.

This clonotype has ten or more counts. V is TRBV7-8 and J is TRBJ2-1; a possible D gene is TRBD2 (6 bases). Per the germline V gene, CDR1 is SGHVS and CDR2 is FQNEAQ. The V and J ends lost 2 bases and 7 bases respectively, with 18 bases between them. CDR3 size: 16 residues. The CDR3 loop is CASSLIWAGSENEQFF. CDR3 nucleotide sequence: TGTGCCAGCAGCTTAATTTGGGCGGGATCGGAAAATGAGCAGTTCTTC.

This clonotype was detected ten times or more. V usage is TRBV25-1 and J usage is TRBJ2-1; D may be TRBD2 (7 bases). V lost 2 bases, J lost 5 bases, and 16 bases lay in between. The CDR3 consists of 16 residues. CDR1 and CDR2 from the germline V gene are MGHDK and SYGVNS. The CDR3 nucleotides are TGTGCCAGCAGTGAACAGTGGGGGGGCCTAAACAATGAGCAGTTCTTC. It yields the protein CASSEQWGGLNNEQFF.

This clonotype has at least ten counts. The rearrangement links TRBV28 to TRBJ2-7; D remains ambiguous. This CDR3 region has 12 residues. Looked up from germline, CDR1 is MDHEN and CDR2 is SYDVKM. V lost 6 bases to trimming and J lost 4 bases, with 10 bases between them. The CDR3 nucleotides read TGTGCCAGCAGCCAAGATCTTTACGAGCAGTACTTC. It specifies CASSQDLYEQYF. Full variable domain (rest looked up from reference TRBV28 and TRBJ2-7): DVKVTQSSRYLVKRTGEKVFLECVQDMDHENMFWYRQDPGLGLRLIYFSYDVKMKEKGDIPEGYSVSREKKERFSLILESASTNQTSMYLCASSQDLYEQYFGPGTRLTVT.

This clonotype was found many times. CDR3 sequence (DNA): TGTGCCAGCAGCGTCGGCCAAGCGGCTGTGAACACCGGGGAGCTGTTTTTT. The encoded protein is CASSVGQAAVNTGELFF. The genes are TRBV9 and TRBJ2-2, with D perhaps matching TRBD2 (5 bases). The CDR3 sequence is 17 residues long. Germline CDR1 SGDLS, CDR2 YYNGEE. Trimming removed 2 bases from V and 1 base from J, with 15 bases in between.

Comments on this clonotype: A single base separates this from a much larger clone, so it may be a read error. The gene calls are TRBV3-1 and TRBJ1-2; 7 nucleotides align to TRBD1. The CDR3 is 15 residues long. Germline V lookup: CDR1 LGHDT, CDR2 YNNKEL (reference sequence). CDR3 DNA sequence: TGTGCCACCAGCCAACAACAGGGGAGAGTAGGCGGCTACACCTTC. This sequence encodes CATSQQQGRVGGYTF.

This clonotype was detected ten times or more. The chain carries TRBV20-1 and TRBJ1-1; D is uncertain. Trimming removed 0 bases from V and 10 bases from J, with 12 bases in between. CDR1 and CDR2 from the germline V gene are DFQATT and SNEGSKA (reference sequence). The CDR3 covers 12 residues. The CDR3 coding sequence is TGCAGTGCTAGAGATGTTGGAGTGTCAGCTTTCTTT. Residues: CSARDVGVSAFF.

This clonotype has at least ten counts. The CDR3 DNA reads TGTGCCAGCACCGCAACTAGCGGCTCCTACAATGAGCAGTTCTTC. Protein product: CASTATSGSYNEQFF. The gene calls are TRBV6-5 and TRBJ2-1; the match to TRBD2 covers 8 bases. CDR1 MNHEY and CDR2 SVGAGI come from the germline V gene. The J segment lost 0 bases and the V segment lost 7 bases, leaving 5 bases of the junction unmatched. CDR3 length equals 15 residues.

The chain employs TRBV29-1 and TRBJ2-1, with 12 bases fitting TRBD2. This CDR3 region has 16 residues. J lost 4 bases, V lost 5 bases, and 9 bases had no gene match. Per the germline V gene, CDR1 is SQVTM and CDR2 is ANQGSEA. CDR3 DNA: TGCAGCGTTTCCGGACTAGCGGGGCGGGGATACAATGAGCAGTTCTTC. This encodes CSVSGLAGRGYNEQFF.

This clonotype occurred many times. The gene calls are TRBV7-2 and TRBJ2-2, with 11 bases identical to TRBD2. Trimming removed 5 bases from V and 1 base from J; junction bases left unmatched: 6. There are 17 residues in the CDR3. Looked up from germline, CDR1 is SGHTA and CDR2 is FQGNSA. CDR3 nucleotides: TGTGCCAGCAGCCGTTCTCTAGCGGGGGGGAACACCGGGGAGCTGTTTTTT. Protein sequence: CASSRSLAGGNTGELFF.

This clonotype was seen ten or more times. The rearrangement links TRBV12-3 or TRBV12-4 to TRBJ2-5; D not resolved. The CDR3 sequence is 12 residues long. Deletions cut 6 bases from V and 7 bases from J, with 12 bases between. The CDR3 spells CASSLDGLTQYF. In nucleotides, the CDR3 is TGTGCCAGCAGCCTAGACGGTTTGACCCAGTACTTC.

This clonotype has at least ten counts. The gene calls are TRBV15 and TRBJ2-4; TRBD2 is a possible D gene (6 bases). The germline gives CDR1 LNHNV, CDR2 YYDKDF (reference sequence). The CDR3 is 19 amino acids. V lost 0 bases, J lost 0 bases, and 18 bases lay in between. CDR3 DNA sequence: TGTGCCACCAGCAGAGATACGGAGGGCGGATTAATAGCCAAAAACATTCAGTACTTC. This translates into CATSRDTEGGLIAKNIQYF. Based on the CDR3 plus reference TRBV15 and TRBJ2-4, the full variable domain is DAMVIQNPRYQVTQFGKPVTLSCSQTLNHNVMYWYQQKSSQAPKLLFHYYDKDFNNEADTPDNFQSRRPNTSFCFLDIRSPGLGDTAMYLCATSRDTEGGLIAKNIQYFGAGTRLSVL.

This clonotype was seen ten or more times. The rearrangement links TRBV10-3 to TRBJ1-1, with 8 nucleotides matching TRBD1. Germline V lookup: CDR1 ENHRY, CDR2 SYGVKD. The V gene end was trimmed by 10 bases and the J gene end by 4 bases; junction bases not matched to a gene: 14. This CDR3 is built from 15 residues. CDR3 protein: CATRAGGAISTEAFF. The CDR3 nucleotides are TGTGCCACTAGGGCAGGGGGCGCGATCAGCACTGAAGCTTTCTTT.

The chain carries TRBV25-1 and TRBJ1-2; no reliable D call. Looked up from germline, CDR1 is MGHDK and CDR2 is SYGVNS. This CDR3 comprises 14 residues. The V end was cut by 0 bases, the J end by 4 bases, with 9 bases between. The CDR3 bases are TGTGCCAGCAGTGAATATTTTGACGCCTATGGCTACACCTTC. Protein sequence: CASSEYFDAYGYTF.

This clonotype was observed a few times. This chain connects TRBV3-1 to TRBJ2-5, with D maybe TRBD1 (6 bases). Trimming stripped 6 bases from V and 5 bases from J, with 25 bases between. This CDR3 contains 17 residues. CDR1 and CDR2 from the germline V gene are LGHDT and YNNKEL (reference sequence). Written as DNA, the CDR3 is TGTGCCAGCAGACCGGGACACCCTGTGATTACTAAGGAGACCCAGTACTTC. This translates into CASRPGHPVITKETQYF.

This clonotype was seen many times. V usage is TRBV7-2 and J usage is TRBJ2-1; 9 bases map to TRBD2. Germline values: CDR1 SGHTA, CDR2 FQGNSA. Unmatched junction bases numbered 9, after V lost 1 base and J lost 14 bases. This CDR3 region has 14 residues. DNA of the CDR3: TGTGCCAGCAGCTTAGAAGTGGCGGGGGGGCGGAAGTTCTTC. This sequence encodes CASSLEVAGGRKFF. Full variable domain (rest looked up from reference TRBV7-2 and TRBJ2-1): GAGVSQSPSNKVTEKGKDVELRCDPISGHTALYWYRQSLGQGLEFLIYFQGNSAPDKSGLPSDRFSAERTGGSVSTLTIQRTQQEDSAVYLCASSLEVAGGRKFFGPGTRLTVL.